This T cell receptor (beta chain) was profiled in a study of regulatory T cells in long-lasting Graves disease. In this sample, this clonotype turned up a few times. The time point was: persistent/refractory GD, antithyroid drugs over 5 years with positive TRAb. Researchers made the TCR library from RNA that was extracted from PBMCs. CDR3-region Arm-PCR and iRepertoire HTBI primers produced the TCR beta libraries. TCRdb processed the multiplex PCR reads anew with MiXCR; each CDR3 protein has one entry. The sample records about 430,000 distinct CDR3 sequences, 20% to 25% being singletons. CDR1 is SGHTA, CDR2 FQGTGA, per germline. This CDR3 is 13 amino acids long. The V end lost 2 bases, the J end lost 6 bases, and 8 bases lay between the germline ends.

The specimen comprised peripheral blood mononuclear cells (PBMCs), sampled when the disease was refractory, from a patient treated with antithyroid drugs. The rearrangement joins TRBV7-3 to TRBJ1-5; D not resolved. The TCR comes from a female donor with Graves disease. The CDR3 reads CASSLEFSQPQHF. The CDR3 nucleotides are TGTGCCAGCAGCTTAGAGTTTAGTCAGCCCCAGCATTTT.